This TCR beta chain was recorded in a study of CD8 T cells in Susac syndrome. The RNA input was 0.5 to 1 ug, and it was reverse transcribed with random hexamers. Amplification of TCR beta CDR3 by immunoSEQ multiplex PCR spanned 54 Vbeta and 13 Jbeta. Each CDR3 protein gets one entry after TCRdb re-called the immunoSEQ multiplex PCR reads with MiXCR. This table holds 140,000 to 150,000 distinct CDR3 sequences, approximately 94% found once. Sequencing targeted TCR beta in blood CD8+ and CD4+ T cells. The control participants were healthy donors, and these controls were matched with respect to both age and sex. TEMRA cells were FACS-enriched, unlike CD8+ and CD4+ T cells, which were negatively isolated. J was trimmed by 3 bases and V by 5 bases; bases with no gene match: 8. The germline V gene has CDR1 SNHLY and CDR2 FYNNEI. The CDR3 consists of 15 residues.

Sequencing used CD4+ T cells from PBMCs. This clonotype was sampled from a human donor in good health. This sequence joins TRBV2 and TRBJ2-7, with TRBD1 identical over 9 bases. CDR3 DNA: TGTGCCAGCAGTCATCGGACAGGGGACAACTACGAGCAGTACTTC. This codes for CASSHRTGDNYEQYF.